The following is a T cell receptor (beta chain) sequence with its context. This record comes from a study of blood T cell repertoires in COVID-19. In the study overall: T cells, B-cell-depleted T cells, or PBMCs provided the cDNA or gDNA that served as material.

This CDR3 is built from 14 residues. The V end was cut by 6 bases, the J end by 2 bases, with 13 bases between. The germline V gene has CDR1 MNHEY and CDR2 SMNVEV (reference sequence). Produced via immunoSEQ multiplex PCR; TCRdb's table is partial and in-frame only. Counted here are about 350,000 clones, approximately 91% occurring once; the ten biggest clones make up 1%. This TCR was sampled from a woman younger than 45 who had been exposed to COVID-19. The chain has TRBV27 and TRBJ2-5; D remains unclear. Sequencing used PBMCs or T cells enriched from blood (not recorded which). The DNA for the CDR3 is TGTGCCAGCAGCTCGGGTTTGGCTCAAGAGACCCAGTACTTC. Translating gives CASSSGLAQETQYF.